The sequence of this TCR beta chain was determined in a study of PD-1 blockade in classical Hodgkin lymphoma. Across the whole study: Intravenous delivery of nivolumab at 3 mg/kg to patients occurred every 2 weeks.

In germline, CDR1 is SGHRS, CDR2 YFSETQ. The CDR3 totals 17 residues. V was clipped by 1 base and J by 5 bases, with 21 bases between them. The study's findings and limits: The authors excluded patients who started nivolumab under 1 year after ASCT. Before treatment, complete responders showed about the same diversity as newly diagnosed patients.

Concerning this clone: Its target is unknown.

The protocol was immunoSEQ multiplex PCR, while the TCRdb copy is restricted to in-frame clones and leaves out a portion. The data contain around 20,000 clones, roughly 80% of them singletons. Every single patient, without exception, relapsed after autologous stem cell transplantation, and brentuximab vedotin exposure varied. The study recorded best responses of complete response, partial response or progressive disease. The TCR comes from a human donor with classical Hodgkin lymphoma. The chain recombines TRBV5-1 with TRBJ1-1, with TRBD1 as a possible D gene (5 bases). Specimen: peripheral blood mononuclear cells (PBMCs), collected at baseline. The CDR3 loop reads CASSLWAGPPPGTEAFF. In nucleotides, the CDR3 is TGCGCCAGCAGCTTGTGGGCAGGACCCCCACCAGGGACTGAAGCTTTCTTT. Full variable domain (remainder filled in from reference TRBV5-1 and TRBJ1-1): KAGVTQTPRYLIKTRGQQVTLSCSPISGHRSVSWYQQTPGQGLQFLFEYFSETQRNKGNFPGRFSGRQFSNSRSEMNVSTLELGDSALYLCASSLWAGPPPGTEAFFGQGTRLTVV.